This T cell receptor beta chain stems from a study of beta chain features in type 1 diabetes. Expressed TCRB transcripts were sequenced because the isolated RNA had all been reverse transcribed beforehand. The protocol was immunoSEQ multiplex PCR, while the TCRdb copy is restricted to in-frame clones and leaves out a portion. The top ten clones hold roughly 0.016% of a sample with about 340,000 clones, roughly 13% of them seen once. Concerning this clone itself: Its specificity is unknown.

Notes on the study in general: Still unanswered here is whether HLA type influences TCRB rearrangement. TCRB CDR3 length was moderately but significantly reduced in all four CD4+ subsets of Type 1 diabetes patients. VDJ junctions from patients with type 1 diabetes contained fewer insertions and more deletions.

Heparinised blood was drawn once per donor, averaging roughly 120 mL. Cells sorted by CD45RO/CCR7/CD25/CD127/CD95/CD27 comprised CD4+ naive, central memory, regulatory and stem cell-like memory cells. This TCR was sampled from a woman aged 18-30 years with type 1 diabetes. The sample comprised naive CD4+ T cells from blood.

The CDR3 DNA sequence: TGCGCCAGCAGCCCAGGGACAGGGGCCCCGAACACTGAAGCTTTCTTT. Residues: CASSPGTGAPNTEAFF. V is TRBV5-1 and J is TRBJ1-1; 10 positions agree with TRBD1. The germline CDR1 and CDR2 sequences are SGHRS and YFSETQ. Trimming cost V 4 bases and J 1 base; bases outside gene matches: 7. CDR3 length: 16 amino acids.